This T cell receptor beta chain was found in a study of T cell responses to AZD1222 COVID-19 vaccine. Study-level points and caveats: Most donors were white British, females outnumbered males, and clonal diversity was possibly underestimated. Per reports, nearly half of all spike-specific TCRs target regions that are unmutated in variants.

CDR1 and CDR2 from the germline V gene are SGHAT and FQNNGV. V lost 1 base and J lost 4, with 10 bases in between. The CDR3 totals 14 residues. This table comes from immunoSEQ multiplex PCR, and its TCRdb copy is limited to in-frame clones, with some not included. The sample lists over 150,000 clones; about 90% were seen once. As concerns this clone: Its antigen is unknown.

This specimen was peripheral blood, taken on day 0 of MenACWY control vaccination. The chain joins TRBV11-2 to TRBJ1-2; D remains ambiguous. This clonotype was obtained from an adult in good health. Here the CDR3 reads CASSLGQASYGYTF. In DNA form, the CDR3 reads TGTGCCAGCAGCTTAGGGCAGGCGAGCTATGGCTACACCTTC. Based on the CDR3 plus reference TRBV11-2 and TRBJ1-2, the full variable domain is EAGVAQSPRYKIIEKRQSVAFWCNPISGHATLYWYQQILGQGPKLLIQFQNNGVVDDSQLPKDRFSAERLKGVDSTLKIQPAKLEDSAVYLCASSLGQASYGYTFGSGTRLTVV.